These T cell receptor beta chains were read from a single sample in a study of vaccination effects on CD4 cells after COVID-19. These receptors have no known antigen. The table came from immunoSEQ multiplex PCR; TCRdb's copy has only in-frame clones and leaves some out. Among fewer than 75,000 clones listed, under 85% were seen once. The sequences come from CD4+ T cells from PBMCs cultured without peptide, collected after COVID-19 vaccination. These receptors were collected from a human donor who received a COVID-19 vaccine. Both conserved end residues are part of each CDR3. A D gene is named only where the DNA matches it firmly. Rows give clone size only sometimes, using once, few, many, or a class for an expanded clone.

d_call	clone_size	v_call	j_call	cdr3_nt	cdr3_aa
.	.	TRBV27	TRBJ2-2	TGTGCCAGCACCCAAGGGGCAGGGGGGGTCGGGGAGCTGTTTTTT	CASTQGAGGVGELFF
.	.	TRBV2	TRBJ1-1	TGTGCCAGCACCACAGGAAGGAACACTGAAGCTTTCTTT	CASTTGRNTEAFF
TRBD1	.	TRBV7-9	TRBJ1-1	TGTGCCAGCGGCCGGGGACAGGGCTTTGAAGCTTTCTTT	CASGRGQGFEAFF
.	once	TRBV6-2/TRBV6-3	TRBJ2-7	TGTGCCAGCAGCCTTCCGGGCCCAGCGGACGAGCAGTACTTC	CASSLPGPADEQYF
.	.	TRBV2	TRBJ1-1	TGTGCCAGCAGTGGATCCAGTTCTGAAGCTTTCTTT	CASSGSSSEAFF
TRBD1	.	TRBV18	TRBJ1-1	TGTGCCAGCTCACGCAGGGGGCGCTTTGAGGACACTGAAGCTTTCTTT	CASSRRGRFEDTEAFF
.	.	TRBV7-8	TRBJ1-6	TGTGCCAGCAGCCACCTTAAAGGTTATAGGAATTCACCCCTCCACTTT	CASSHLKGYRNSPLHF
.	.	TRBV4-1	TRBJ1-6	TGCGCCAGCAGCCAAGAGGAAAATTCGCCCCTCCACTTT	CASSQEENSPLHF
.	.	TRBV27	TRBJ2-7	TGTGCCAGCAGTTTAGAAGGGGTCGGCTACGAGCAGTACTTC	CASSLEGVGYEQYF
TRBD1	once	TRBV6-5	TRBJ1-1	TGTGCCAGCACCCCTCGACAGGGGGACACTGAAGCTTTCTTT	CASTPRQGDTEAFF